The subject of this entry is one T cell receptor beta chain. This sample stems from a study of cytomegalovirus exposure and HLA in healthy donors. PCR involved 60 Vbeta and 13 Jbeta primers. Assay: immunoSEQ multiplex PCR; the TCRdb copy retains only in-frame clones and omits some. The table lists roughly 100,000 clones, approximately 80% of them singletons, with under 4.5% in the top ten. V gave up 0 bases and J gave up 4 bases, with 9 bases separating them. The CDR3 extends over 14 amino acids. CDR1 and CDR2 (germline): SGDLS, YYNGEE. This TCR came from a female donor in good health and CMV-seropositive. The chain is built from TRBV9 and TRBJ2-3; D unresolved. The source material was PBMCs. CDR3 region: CASSVELVPDTQYF. The CDR3 DNA reads TGTGCCAGCAGCGTAGAACTGGTCCCAGATACGCAGTATTTT.